These 9 T cell receptor beta chains share one sample of origin, sequenced in a study of cytomegalovirus exposure and HLA in healthy donors. Amplification used 60 Vbeta primers and 13 Jbeta primers. Data came from immunoSEQ multiplex PCR; TCRdb stores just in-frame clones and leaves some out. The sample has 80,000 to 100,000 clones; about four fifths are singletons. The source material was PBMCs. These receptors all come from a man between 18 and 35 years old in good health and CMV-seropositive.

The chain employs TRBV19 and TRBJ1-2; D possibly corresponds to TRBD1 (5 bases). The germline CDR1 and CDR2 sequences are LNHDA and SQIVND (reference sequence). The V end lost 3 bases, the J end lost 7 bases, and 15 bases lay between the germline ends. The CDR3 covers 14 residues. Written as DNA, the CDR3 is TGTGCCAGTAGTATCCCCACAGGAATGGTTGGCTACACCTTC. Translation: CASSIPTGMVGYTF.

V usage is TRBV15 and J usage is TRBJ1-6; D is possibly TRBD1 (6 bases). The V gene lost 6 bases and the J gene lost 6 bases, with 12 bases spanning the gap. This CDR3 has 14 residues. Germline V gene sequence: CDR1 LNHNV, CDR2 YYDKDF (reference sequence). The DNA of the CDR3 is TGTGCCACCAGTAAGGACAGCCCTAATTCACCCCTCCACTTT. This translates into CATSKDSPNSPLHF.

The rearrangement uses TRBV18 and TRBJ1-1, with D unclear. Germline assignment: CDR1 KGHSH and CDR2 LQKENI. The CDR3 spans 15 residues. Deletions cut 2 bases from V and 0 bases from J, with 10 bases between. CDR3 sequence (DNA): TGTGCCAGCTCACCAATATCACAGATGAACACTGAAGCTTTCTTT. This translates into CASSPISQMNTEAFF.

This rearrangement joins TRBV19 to TRBJ2-7; D gene uncertain. Germline CDR1 LNHDA, CDR2 SQIVND (reference sequence). The CDR3 spans 14 residues. Between the trimmed V and J ends, which lost 6 bases and 1 base, there was a span of 13 bases. The CDR3, as DNA: TGTGCCAGTAGCCGCGGCAGCGCATCCTACGAGCAGTACTTC. Its translation is CASSRGSASYEQYF. The full variable domain, with the rest looked up from reference TRBV19 and TRBJ2-7, is DGGITQSPKYLFRKEGQNVTLSCEQNLNHDAMYWYRQDPGQGLRLIYYSQIVNDFQKGDIAEGYSVSREKKESFPLTVTSAQKNPTAFYLCASSRGSASYEQYFGPGTRLTVT.

The chain carries TRBV5-3 and TRBJ2-5, with TRBD1 matching over 7 bases. TRBV5-3 is an ORF, and what it does is uncertain. After removal of 4 bases from V and 7 bases from J, the junction contained 13 bases not matched to a gene. The CDR3 is 15 residues long. CDR3 sequence: CARSPTTGDLRTQYF. For the CDR3, the DNA is TGTGCCAGAAGCCCTACAACAGGGGATCTTCGGACCCAGTACTTC.

The V gene is TRBV11-2, the J gene TRBJ1-3; D is unclear. The length of the CDR3 is 14 residues. Germline CDR1 reads SGHAT; CDR2 reads FQNNGV. The V gene lost 5 bases and the J gene lost 0 bases, with 8 bases spanning the gap. The CDR3 loop reads CASSQTASGNTIYF. CDR3 nucleotides: TGTGCCAGCAGCCAAACTGCCTCTGGAAACACCATATATTTT.

The V and J genes are TRBV5-1 and TRBJ2-2; a weak D match, TRBD2 (5 bases). Germline V CDR1 and CDR2: SGHRS, YFSETQ. Between the trimmed V and J ends, which lost 4 bases and 5 bases, there was a span of 12 bases. CDR3 length: 14 residues. The CDR3, as DNA: TGCGCCAGCAGCCCTTCCCCGGGGACCGGGGAGCTGTTTTTT. Translation: CASSPSPGTGELFF.

The table lists this clone with a count of one. V usage is TRBV19 and J usage is TRBJ1-4; D not resolved. Deletions cut 5 bases from V and 7 bases from J, with 14 bases between. CDR3 length equals 14 residues. Germline V gene sequence: CDR1 LNHDA, CDR2 SQIVND (reference sequence). The CDR3 loop reads CASSRPIQAEKLFF. The CDR3 bases are TGTGCCAGTAGTCGTCCAATTCAGGCTGAAAAACTGTTTTTT.

The CDR3: CASSPLRDGGSHEQFF. The CDR3 DNA follows: TGTGCCAGCAGCCCCCTGAGGGATGGAGGTTCGCATGAGCAGTTCTTC. The chain combines TRBV7-9 with TRBJ2-1, with D possibly TRBD2 on 5 matching bases. This CDR3 region has 16 residues. Germline CDR1 SEHNR, CDR2 FQNEAQ (reference sequence). V shed 5 bases and J shed 8 bases, with 22 bases lying between them.